Reported below is one T cell receptor beta chain. What it binds is not known. The V gene's germline CDR1 is SGDLS and CDR2 YYNGEE. The CDR3 spans 15 residues. Trimming removed 7 bases from V and 3 bases from J; junction bases left unmatched: 13. These data are taken from a study of cytomegalovirus exposure and HLA in healthy donors. Overall study context: Genetic ancestry analysis placed around four fifths of the roughly 400 donors that were genotyped in the Caucasian-associated cluster.

Primers included in the PCR were 60 Vbeta and 13 Jbeta primers. The table came from immunoSEQ multiplex PCR; TCRdb's copy has only in-frame clones and leaves some out. The sample yields fewer than 250,000 clones, roughly 74% seen once. Study-wide points: Data from an earlier analysis indicated that most TCR beta V segments were productive either about 87% or about 30% of the time. Presence/absence analysis assumed near-uniform sequencing depth across donors. There were some 150 TCR beta chains listed as cytomegalovirus-associated.

Material for sequencing was PBMCs. The source of this sequence is a woman in her 30s in good health and CMV-seropositive. V usage is TRBV9 and J usage is TRBJ2-7, with 7 bases lining up with TRBD2. CDR3 protein: CASPQGGKGIYEQYF. The DNA of the CDR3 is TGTGCCAGCCCCCAGGGAGGGAAGGGGATCTACGAGCAGTACTTC.